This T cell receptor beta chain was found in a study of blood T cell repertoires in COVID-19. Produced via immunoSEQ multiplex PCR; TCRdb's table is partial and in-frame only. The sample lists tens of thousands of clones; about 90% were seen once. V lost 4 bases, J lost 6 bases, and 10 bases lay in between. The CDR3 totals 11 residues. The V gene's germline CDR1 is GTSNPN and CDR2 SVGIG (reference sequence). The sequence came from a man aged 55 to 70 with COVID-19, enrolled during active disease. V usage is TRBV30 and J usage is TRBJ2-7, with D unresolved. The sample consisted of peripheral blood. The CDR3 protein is CAWIVSGEQYF. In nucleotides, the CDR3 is TGTGCCTGGATTGTTTCCGGCGAGCAGTACTTC.